This T cell receptor beta chain appears in the sequencing data of a study of T cell repertoires in cytomegalovirus infection. The wider study: It can be stated that public TCR beta signatures indicated CMV infection as well as a matching HLA type.

A single record per CDR3 protein comes from TCRdb applying MiXCR to the reads. The repertoire holds around 740,000 distinct CDR3 sequences, 35% seen once, with roughly 2.8% in the top ten. The V end was cut by 8 bases, the J end by 0 bases, with 10 bases between. The germline V gene has CDR1 SGHTA and CDR2 FQGNSA. The CDR3 runs 13 residues. This TCR was sampled from a human donor in good health (CMV status not recorded). Some clones in this sample may be carry-over from other donors' samples. The chain uses TRBV7-2 and TRBJ1-1, with D perhaps matching TRBD1 (5 bases). Sequencing was carried out using PBMCs. CDR3 nucleotides: TGTGCCAGCTACGGGGGATTGAACACTGAAGCTTTCTTT. It is translated as CASYGGLNTEAFF.